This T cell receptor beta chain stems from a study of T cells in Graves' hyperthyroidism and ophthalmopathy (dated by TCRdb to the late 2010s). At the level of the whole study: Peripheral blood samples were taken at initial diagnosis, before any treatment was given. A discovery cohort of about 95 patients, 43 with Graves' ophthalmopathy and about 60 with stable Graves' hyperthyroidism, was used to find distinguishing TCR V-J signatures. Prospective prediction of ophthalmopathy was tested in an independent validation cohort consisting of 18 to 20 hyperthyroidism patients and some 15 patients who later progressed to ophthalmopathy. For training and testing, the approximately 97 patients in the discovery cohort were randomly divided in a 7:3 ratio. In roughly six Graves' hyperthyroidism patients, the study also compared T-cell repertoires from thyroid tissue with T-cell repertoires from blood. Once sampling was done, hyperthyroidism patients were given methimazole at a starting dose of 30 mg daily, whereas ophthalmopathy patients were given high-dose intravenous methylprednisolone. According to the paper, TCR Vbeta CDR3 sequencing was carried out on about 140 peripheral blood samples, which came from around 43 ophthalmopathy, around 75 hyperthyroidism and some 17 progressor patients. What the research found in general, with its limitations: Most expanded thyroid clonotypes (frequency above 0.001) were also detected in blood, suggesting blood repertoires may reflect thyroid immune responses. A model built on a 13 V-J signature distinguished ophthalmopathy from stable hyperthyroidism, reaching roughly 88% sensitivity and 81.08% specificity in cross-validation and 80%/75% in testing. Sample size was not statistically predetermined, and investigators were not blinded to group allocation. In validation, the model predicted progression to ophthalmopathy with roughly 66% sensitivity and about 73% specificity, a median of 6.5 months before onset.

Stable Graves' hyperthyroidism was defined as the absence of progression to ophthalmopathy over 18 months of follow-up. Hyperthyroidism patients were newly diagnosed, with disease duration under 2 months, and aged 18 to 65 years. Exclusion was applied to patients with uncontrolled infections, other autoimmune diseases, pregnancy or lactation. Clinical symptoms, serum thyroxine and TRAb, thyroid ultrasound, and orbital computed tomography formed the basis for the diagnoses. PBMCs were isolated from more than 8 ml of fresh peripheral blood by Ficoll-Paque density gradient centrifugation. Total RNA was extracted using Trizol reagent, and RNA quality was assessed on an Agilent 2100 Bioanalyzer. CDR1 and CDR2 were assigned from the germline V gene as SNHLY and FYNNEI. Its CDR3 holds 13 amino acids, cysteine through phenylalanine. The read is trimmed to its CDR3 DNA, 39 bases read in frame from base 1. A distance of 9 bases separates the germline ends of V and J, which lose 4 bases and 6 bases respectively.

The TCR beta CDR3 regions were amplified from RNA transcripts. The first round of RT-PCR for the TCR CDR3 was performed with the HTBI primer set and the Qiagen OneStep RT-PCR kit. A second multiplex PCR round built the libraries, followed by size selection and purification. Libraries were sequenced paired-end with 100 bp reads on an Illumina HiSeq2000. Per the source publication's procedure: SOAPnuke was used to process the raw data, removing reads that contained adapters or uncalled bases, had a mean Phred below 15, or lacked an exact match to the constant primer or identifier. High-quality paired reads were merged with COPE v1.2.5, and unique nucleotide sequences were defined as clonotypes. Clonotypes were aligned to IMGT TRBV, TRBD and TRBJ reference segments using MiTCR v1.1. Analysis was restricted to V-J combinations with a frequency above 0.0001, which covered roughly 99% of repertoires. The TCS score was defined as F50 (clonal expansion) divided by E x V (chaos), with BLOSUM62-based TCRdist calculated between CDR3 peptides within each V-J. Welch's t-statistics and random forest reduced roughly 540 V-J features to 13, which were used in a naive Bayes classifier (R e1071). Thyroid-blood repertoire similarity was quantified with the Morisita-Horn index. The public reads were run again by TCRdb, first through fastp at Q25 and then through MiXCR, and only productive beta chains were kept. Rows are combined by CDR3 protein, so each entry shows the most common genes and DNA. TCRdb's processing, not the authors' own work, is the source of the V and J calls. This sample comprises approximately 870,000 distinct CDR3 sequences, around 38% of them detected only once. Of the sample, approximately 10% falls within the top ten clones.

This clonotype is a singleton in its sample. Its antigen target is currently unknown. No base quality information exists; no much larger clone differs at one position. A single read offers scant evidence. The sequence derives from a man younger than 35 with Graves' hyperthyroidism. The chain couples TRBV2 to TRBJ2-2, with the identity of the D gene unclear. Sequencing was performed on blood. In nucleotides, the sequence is TGTGCCAGCAGTGGGACCCTCGCCGGGGAGCTGTTTTTT. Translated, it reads CASSGTLAGELFF.